This T cell receptor beta chain derives from a study of T cell repertoires in cytomegalovirus infection. Study at large: CMV epitopes in the study were HLA-C-restricted (recently identified) and HLA-B-restricted (well studied). Carrying CMV and the relevant HLA type showed in public TCR beta signatures. Study-wide results and caveats: Individuals carrying CMV plus the relevant HLA were identified by cumulative frequency of public TCR beta families. HLA-C-restricted, CMV-specific TCR beta clonotypes were dominant ex vivo.

With regard to this clonotype: Its target is unknown.

TCRdb reprocessed the reads via MiXCR and lists one record per CDR3 protein. The top ten clones hold about 46% of a sample with some 560,000 distinct CDR3 sequences, approximately 40% of them seen once. Germline values: CDR1 DFQATT, CDR2 SNEGSKA (reference sequence). The CDR3 loop spans 13 amino acids. V shed 8 bases and J shed 0 bases, with 11 bases lying between them. The chain employs TRBV20-1 and TRBJ2-4, with unresolved D. The TCR originated in a human donor in good health (CMV status not recorded). Some clones in this sample may be carry-over from other donors' samples. The sequenced sample was cultured PBMCs, obtained from culture after CMV antigen stimulation. The CDR3 sequence: CSTPEIAKNIQYF. DNA for the CDR3: TGCAGTACCCCGGAGATAGCCAAAAACATTCAGTACTTC.